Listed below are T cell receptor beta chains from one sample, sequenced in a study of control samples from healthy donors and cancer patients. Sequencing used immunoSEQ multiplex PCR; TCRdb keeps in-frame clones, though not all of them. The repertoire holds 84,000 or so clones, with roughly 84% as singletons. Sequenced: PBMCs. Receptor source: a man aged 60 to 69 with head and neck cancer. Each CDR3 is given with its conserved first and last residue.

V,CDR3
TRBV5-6,CASSLGPGSVEAFF
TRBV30,CASPGGNTEAFF
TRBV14,CASSPPGTVVNIQYF
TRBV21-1,CASKPSGRCNEQFF
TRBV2,CASRSSGASQVRNQPQHF
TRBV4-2,CASSQDEGLANNEQFF
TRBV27,CASSRTSGTYYEQYF
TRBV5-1,CASSFGGETQYF
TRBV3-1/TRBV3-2,CASSLTKIGRDEQFF
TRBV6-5,CASSPVFWAGDGYTF
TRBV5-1,CASSLDGRVNTGELFF
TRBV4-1,CASSQGAGHQNKLFF
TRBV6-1,CASSEEWGLGDEQFF
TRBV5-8,CASSLGDTGGVFF
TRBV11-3,CASSLVMNTEAFF
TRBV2,CASTRGPEQYF
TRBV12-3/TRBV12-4,CASEGGSNQPQHF
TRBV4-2,CASSPSGTGSGANVLTF
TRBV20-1,CSAPGNQPQHF
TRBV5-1,CASSPTYRENTEAFF
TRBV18,CASSPVGGRETQYF
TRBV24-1,CATGTENTGELFF
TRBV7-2,CASSLGGGTTDTQYF
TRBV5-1,CASSSTQTGGVYGYTF
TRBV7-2,CASSLGTSGINEQFF
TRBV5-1,CASMGEDLSEQYF
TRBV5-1,CASSLGTSGDKETQYF
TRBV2,CASRSLAGRRYNEQFF
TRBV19,CASSGTSGGSAYEQYF
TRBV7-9,CASSLRGSRRFF
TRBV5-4,CASSLVVSGRDPGEQYF
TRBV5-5,CASSYTGTGLFTNEKLFF
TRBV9,CASSPGTGYGYTF
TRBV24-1,CATSVGQGPVTQYF
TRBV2,CASSLNTEAFF
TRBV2,CASSLEPVPSTDTQYF
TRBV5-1,CASTRDLQETQYF
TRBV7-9,CASSLGFQTGTGGGYEQYF
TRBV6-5,CASSRTFRDGYTF
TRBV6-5,CASSYSSGSPYEQYF
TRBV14,CASAVDLGEQYF
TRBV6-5,CASNSGTRETDTQYF
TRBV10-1,CASGTSGTDTQYF
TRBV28,CASRRQGVNEQYF
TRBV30,CAWSASYEQYF
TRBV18,CASSPTSDPSYEQYF
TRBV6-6,CATTYPSNYGYTF
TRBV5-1,CASSRGMSGNIQYF
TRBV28,CASSSPGAGNGEQYF
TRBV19,CASSIESGGGAKLFF
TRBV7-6,CASSQQGGETQYF
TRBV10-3,CAISGGQGSSYEQYF
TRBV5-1,CASSGREAAREQYF